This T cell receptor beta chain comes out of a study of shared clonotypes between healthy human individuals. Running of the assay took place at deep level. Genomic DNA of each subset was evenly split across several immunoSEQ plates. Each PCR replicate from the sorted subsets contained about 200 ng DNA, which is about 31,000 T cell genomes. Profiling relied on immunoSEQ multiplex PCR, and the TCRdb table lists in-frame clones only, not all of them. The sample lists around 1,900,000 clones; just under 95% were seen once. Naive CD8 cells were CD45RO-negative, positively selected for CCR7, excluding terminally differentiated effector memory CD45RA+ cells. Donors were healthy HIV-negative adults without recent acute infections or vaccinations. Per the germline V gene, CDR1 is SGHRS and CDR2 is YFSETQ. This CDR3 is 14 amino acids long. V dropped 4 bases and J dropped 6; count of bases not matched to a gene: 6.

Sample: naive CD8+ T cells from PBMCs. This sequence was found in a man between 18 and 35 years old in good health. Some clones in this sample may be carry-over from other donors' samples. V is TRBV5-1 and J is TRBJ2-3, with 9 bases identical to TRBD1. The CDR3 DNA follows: TGCGCCAGCAGCCTTGGGACAGGGCCTGATACGCAGTATTTT. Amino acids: CASSLGTGPDTQYF. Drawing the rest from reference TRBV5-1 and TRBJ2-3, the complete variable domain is KAGVTQTPRYLIKTRGQQVTLSCSPISGHRSVSWYQQTPGQGLQFLFEYFSETQRNKGNFPGRFSGRQFSNSRSEMNVSTLELGDSALYLCASSLGTGPDTQYFGPGTRLTVL.